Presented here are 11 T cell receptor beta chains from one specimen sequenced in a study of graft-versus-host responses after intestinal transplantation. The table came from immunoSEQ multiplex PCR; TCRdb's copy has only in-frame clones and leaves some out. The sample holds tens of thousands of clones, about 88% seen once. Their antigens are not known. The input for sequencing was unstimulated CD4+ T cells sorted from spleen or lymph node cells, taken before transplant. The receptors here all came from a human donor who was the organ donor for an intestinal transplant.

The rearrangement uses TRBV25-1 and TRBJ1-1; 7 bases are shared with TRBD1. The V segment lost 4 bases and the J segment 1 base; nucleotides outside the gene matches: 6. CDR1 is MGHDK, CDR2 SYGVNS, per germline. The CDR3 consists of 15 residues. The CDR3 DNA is TGTGCCAGCAGTGGGGCAGGGGGTCGGAACACTGAAGCTTTCTTT. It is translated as CASSGAGGRNTEAFF.

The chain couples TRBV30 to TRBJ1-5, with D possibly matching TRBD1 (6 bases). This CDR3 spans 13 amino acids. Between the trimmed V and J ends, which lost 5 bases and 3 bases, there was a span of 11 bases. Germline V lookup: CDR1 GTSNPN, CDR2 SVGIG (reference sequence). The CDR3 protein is CAWSQGNNQPQHF. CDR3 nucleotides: TGTGCCTGGTCCCAGGGGAACAATCAGCCCCAGCATTTT. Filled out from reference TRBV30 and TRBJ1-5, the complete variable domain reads SQTIHQWPATLVQPVGSPLSLECTVEGTSNPNLYWYRQAAGRGLQLLFYSVGIGQISSEVPQNLSASRPQDRQFILSSKKLLLSDSGFYLCAWSQGNNQPQHFGDGTRLSIL.

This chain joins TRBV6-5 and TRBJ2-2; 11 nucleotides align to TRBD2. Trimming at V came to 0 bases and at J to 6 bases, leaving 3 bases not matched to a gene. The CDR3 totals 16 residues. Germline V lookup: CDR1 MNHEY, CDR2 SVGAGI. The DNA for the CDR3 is TGTGCCAGCAGTTACTCGAGGACTAGCGGGTCCGGGGAGCTGTTTTTT. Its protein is CASSYSRTSGSGELFF.

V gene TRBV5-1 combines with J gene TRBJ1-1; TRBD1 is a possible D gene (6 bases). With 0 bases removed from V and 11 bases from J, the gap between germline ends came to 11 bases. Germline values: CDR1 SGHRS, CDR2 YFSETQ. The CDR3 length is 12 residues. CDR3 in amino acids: CASSLDAGAAFF. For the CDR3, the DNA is TGCGCCAGCAGCTTGGACGCGGGGGCGGCTTTCTTT.

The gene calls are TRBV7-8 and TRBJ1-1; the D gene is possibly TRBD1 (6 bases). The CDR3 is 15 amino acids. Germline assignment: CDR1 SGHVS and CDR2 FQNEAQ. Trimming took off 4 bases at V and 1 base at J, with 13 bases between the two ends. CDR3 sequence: CASSYRTAQNTEAFF. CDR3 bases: TGTGCCAGCAGCTACAGGACAGCTCAGAACACTGAAGCTTTCTTT.

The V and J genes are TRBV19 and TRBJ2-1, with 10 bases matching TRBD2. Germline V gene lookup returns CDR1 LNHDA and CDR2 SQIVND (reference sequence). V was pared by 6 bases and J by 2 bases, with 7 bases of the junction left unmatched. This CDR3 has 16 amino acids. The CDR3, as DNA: TGTGCCAGTAGAGAAACTAGCGGGATTGCCTACAATGAGCAGTTCTTC. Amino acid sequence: CASRETSGIAYNEQFF.

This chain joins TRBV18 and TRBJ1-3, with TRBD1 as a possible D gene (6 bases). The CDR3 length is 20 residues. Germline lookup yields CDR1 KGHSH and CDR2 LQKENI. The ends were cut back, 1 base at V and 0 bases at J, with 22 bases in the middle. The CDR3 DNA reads TGTGCCAGCTCACCACGGTTAATGCAGGGGTACGCAAGCTCTGGAAACACCATATATTTT. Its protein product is CASSPRLMQGYASSGNTIYF.

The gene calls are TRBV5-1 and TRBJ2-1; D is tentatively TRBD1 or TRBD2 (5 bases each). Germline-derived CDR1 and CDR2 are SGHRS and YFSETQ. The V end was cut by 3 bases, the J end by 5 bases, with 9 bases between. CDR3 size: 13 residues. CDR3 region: CASSSGPNNEQFF. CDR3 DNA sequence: TGCGCCAGCAGCTCGGGACCAAACAATGAGCAGTTCTTC.

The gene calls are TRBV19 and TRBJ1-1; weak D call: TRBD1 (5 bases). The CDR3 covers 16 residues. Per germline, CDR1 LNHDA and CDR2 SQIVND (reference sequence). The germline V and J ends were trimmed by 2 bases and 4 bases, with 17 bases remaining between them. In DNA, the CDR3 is TGTGCCAGTAGTATAATCGGTGCGGCGGGGGGCACTGAAGCTTTCTTT. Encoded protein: CASSIIGAAGGTEAFF. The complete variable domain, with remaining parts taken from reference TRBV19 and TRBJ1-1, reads DGGITQSPKYLFRKEGQNVTLSCEQNLNHDAMYWYRQDPGQGLRLIYYSQIVNDFQKGDIAEGYSVSREKKESFPLTVTSAQKNPTAFYLCASSIIGAAGGTEAFFGQGTRLTVV.

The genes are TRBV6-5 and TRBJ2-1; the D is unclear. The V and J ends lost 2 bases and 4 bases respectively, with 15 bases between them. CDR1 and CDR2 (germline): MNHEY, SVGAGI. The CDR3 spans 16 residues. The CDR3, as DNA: TGTGCCAGCAGTTACAACTTGGCAGCACAGTACAATGAGCAGTTCTTC. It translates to CASSYNLAAQYNEQFF.

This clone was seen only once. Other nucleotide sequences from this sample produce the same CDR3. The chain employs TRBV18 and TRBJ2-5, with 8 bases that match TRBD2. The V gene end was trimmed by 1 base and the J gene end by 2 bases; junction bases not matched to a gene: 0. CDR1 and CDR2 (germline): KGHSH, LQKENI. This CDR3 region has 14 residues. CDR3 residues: CASSPQRGQETQYF. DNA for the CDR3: TGTGCCAGCTCACCACAGCGGGGGCAAGAGACCCAGTACTTC.